This TCR beta chain was sequenced in a study of OX40 agonist ivuxolimab in advanced cancers. Study-wide points: Certain nonresponders additionally had low normalized T-cell clonal expansion.

CDR3 length: 15 residues. V was shortened by 3 bases and J by 1 base, with 11 bases between the two germline ends. Germline values: CDR1 MGHRA, CDR2 YSYEKL. TCRdb's copy holds only in-frame clones and misses some; the assay was immunoSEQ multiplex PCR. The sample consists of roughly 20,000 clones, 85% to 90% of them appearing once. The table lists this clone with a few counts. Its antigen is not identified. Sequencing used CD4+ or CD8+ T cells sorted from blood, obtained in a trial of the OX40 agonist ivuxolimab. V usage is TRBV4-1 and J usage is TRBJ2-3; possibly TRBD1 or TRBD2 for D (5 bases each). This TCR came from an adult with an advanced solid tumor such as melanoma, head and neck, liver or kidney cancer. The CDR3 DNA is TGCGCCAGCAGCCAGGGGACCGGTGGCACAGATACGCAGTATTTT. Translated: CASSQGTGGTDTQYF.